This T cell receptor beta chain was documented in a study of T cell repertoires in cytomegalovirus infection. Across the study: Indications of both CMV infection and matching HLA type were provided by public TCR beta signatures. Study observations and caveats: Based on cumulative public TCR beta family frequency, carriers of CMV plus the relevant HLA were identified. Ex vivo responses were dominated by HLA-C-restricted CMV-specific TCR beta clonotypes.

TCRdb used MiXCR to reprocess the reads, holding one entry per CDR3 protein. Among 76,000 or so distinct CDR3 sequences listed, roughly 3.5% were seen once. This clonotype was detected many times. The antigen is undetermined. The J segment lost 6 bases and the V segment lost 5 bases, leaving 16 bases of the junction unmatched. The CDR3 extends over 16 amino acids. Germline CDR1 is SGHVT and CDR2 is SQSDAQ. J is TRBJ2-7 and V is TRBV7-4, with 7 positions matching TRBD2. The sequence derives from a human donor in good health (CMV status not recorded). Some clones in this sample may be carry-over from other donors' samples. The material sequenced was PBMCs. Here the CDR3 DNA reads TGTGCCAGCAGCCCTCCCCCCGTGGGCGGGGGAAGCGAGCAGTACTTC. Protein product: CASSPPPVGGGSEQYF. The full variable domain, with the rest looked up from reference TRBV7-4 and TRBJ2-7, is GAGVSQSPRYKVAKRGRDVALRCDSISGHVTLYWYRQTLGQGSEVLTYSQSDAQRDKSGRPSGRFSAERPERSVSTLKIQRTEQGDSAVYLCASSPPPVGGGSEQYFGPGTRLTVT.